This T cell receptor (beta chain) came from a study of OX40 agonist ivuxolimab in advanced cancers. Produced via immunoSEQ multiplex PCR; TCRdb's table is partial and in-frame only. The table has roughly 60,000 clones, 90% to 95% seen once; the top ten hold roughly 19%. In germline, CDR1 is SGHNT, CDR2 YENEEA. V was trimmed by 1 base and J by 5 bases, leaving 20 bases between them. The CDR3 consists of 17 residues. The chain couples TRBV11-3 to TRBJ2-5; possibly TRBD2 for D (6 bases). The starting material was CD4+ or CD8+ T cells sorted from blood, obtained in a trial of the OX40 agonist ivuxolimab. The receptor was derived from an adult with an advanced solid tumor such as melanoma, head and neck, liver or kidney cancer. In nucleotides, the CDR3 is TGTGCCAGCAGCTTAGTTTGGCGGGGAGGCGTGACGGAGACCCAGTACTTC. Protein: CASSLVWRGGVTETQYF.